The source of this TCR beta chain is a study of T cells in Graves' hyperthyroidism and ophthalmopathy. Trimming took off 8 bases at V and 5 bases at J, with 16 bases between the two ends. CDR3 size: 13 residues. Germline assignment: CDR1 SGDLS and CDR2 YYNGEE. Researchers took RNA transcripts and amplified the TCR beta CDR3 regions from them. The TCR CDR3 first-round RT-PCR relied on the HTBI primer set. MiXCR was run by TCRdb on the multiplex PCR reads, yielding one entry per CDR3 protein. Of about 350,000 distinct CDR3 sequences detected, approximately 13% appear once; the ten largest clones hold 20% to 25%.

This TCR came from a woman in her twenties or thirties with Graves' hyperthyroidism. This chain connects TRBV9 to TRBJ1-2, with D perhaps matching TRBD1 (5 bases). The sample consisted of blood. The CDR3 sequence: CASTTNRNYGYTF. The CDR3 DNA sequence: TGTGCCAGTACCACCAACAGGAATTATGGCTACACCTTC.